The 19 T cell receptor beta chains below were found in one sample sequenced in a study of shared clonotypes between healthy human individuals. The protocol was immunoSEQ multiplex PCR, while the TCRdb copy is restricted to in-frame clones and leaves out a portion. The sample comprises roughly 320,000 clones, around 86% of which are singletons, and under 20% rests with the top ten. The sample was memory CD8+ T cells sorted from blood. Subset indicated: CD45RO+ cells pooled with CCR7-negative TemRA cells. Source of these receptors: a man between 18 and 35 years old in good health.

The chain carries TRBV9 and TRBJ1-2; the D gene is possibly TRBD1 (5 bases). V lost 4 bases and J lost 8, with 12 bases in between. The germline gives CDR1 SGDLS, CDR2 YYNGEE. CDR3 length equals 12 residues. The CDR3 bases are TGTGCCAGCAGCAAGGAGGGGAAGGGCTACACCTTC. Translating gives CASSKEGKGYTF.

The chain links TRBV25-1 to TRBJ2-3, with a possible D match to TRBD1 (7 bases). This CDR3 comprises 13 residues. Trimming took 6 bases from V and 3 from J, leaving 10 bases between them. Germline V gene data show CDR1 as MGHDK and CDR2 as SYGVNS. CDR3 amino acids: CASSPGGTDTQYF. The DNA of the CDR3 is TGTGCCAGCAGCCCAGGGGGGACAGATACGCAGTATTTT.

The CDR3 reads CASSYFREGADTQYF. The CDR3 coding sequence is TGTGCCAGCAGTTACTTCCGAGAAGGGGCAGATACGCAGTATTTT. The chain has TRBV6-6 and TRBJ2-3, with D tentatively TRBD1 (5 bases). This CDR3 comprises 15 residues. Trimming removed 1 base from V and 4 bases from J, with 12 bases in between. The germline V gene encodes CDR1 MNHNY and CDR2 SVGAGI (reference sequence).

The rearrangement uses TRBV5-1 and TRBJ2-4; 12 bases align to TRBD2. Germline values: CDR1 SGHRS, CDR2 YFSETQ. The CDR3 length is 16 residues. V lost 2 bases to trimming and J lost 4 bases; unmatched junction nucleotides: 4. The CDR3 protein is CASSFYGLAGKNIQYF. CDR3 coding DNA: TGCGCCAGCAGCTTCTATGGACTAGCGGGAAAAAACATTCAGTACTTC.

As concerns this clone: A much larger clone differs by one base, so this may be a read error. The chain uses TRBV9 and TRBJ1-4; D remains ambiguous. Germline V gives CDR1 SGDLS, CDR2 YYNGEE. The ends were cut back, 0 bases at V and 0 bases at J, with 6 bases in the middle. The CDR3 is 15 residues long. The CDR3 here is CASSVGATTNEKLFF. In DNA form, the CDR3 reads TGTGCCAGCAGCGTAGGGGCAACAACTAATGAAAAACTGTTTTTT. The full variable domain, with the rest looked up from reference TRBV9 and TRBJ1-4, is DSGVTQTPKHLITATGQRVTLRCSPRSGDLSVYWYQQSLDQGLQFLIQYYNGEERAKGNILERFSAQQFPDLHSELNLSSLELGDSALYFCASSVGATTNEKLFFGSGTQLSVL.

The rearrangement uses TRBV4-1 and TRBJ2-1; 7 bases are a match to TRBD1. Germline CDR1 is MGHRA and CDR2 is YSYEKL. V shed 2 bases, J shed 5 bases, and the junction held 6 bases outside the gene matches. The CDR3 consists of 15 residues. CDR3 bases: TGCGCCAGCAGCCAACGGACAGGAATAAACAATGAGCAGTTCTTC. Translation: CASSQRTGINNEQFF.

This clone is a singleton in its sample. Other nucleotide sequences from this sample produce the same CDR3. The CDR3, as DNA: TGTGCCAGCAGCCATGACTCGAGCTCCTACGAGCAGTACTTC. This gives the protein CASSHDSSSYEQYF. V gene TRBV5-4 combines with J gene TRBJ2-7; D call uncertain. Germline CDR1 SGHNT, CDR2 YYREEE (reference sequence). V lost 4 bases and J 0 bases, leaving 11 bases between the germline ends. The CDR3 runs to 14 residues.

This clone was recorded many times. The chain couples TRBV30 to TRBJ2-7; unclear D gene. The CDR3 covers 15 residues. The germline gives CDR1 GTSNPN, CDR2 SVGIG (reference sequence). The germline V and J ends were trimmed by 0 bases and 0 bases, with 12 bases remaining between them. CDR3: CAWSVDSGFSYEQYF. The CDR3 nucleotides are TGTGCCTGGAGTGTAGATTCGGGTTTCTCCTACGAGCAGTACTTC.

The rearrangement links TRBV5-1 to TRBJ1-1; D is possibly TRBD1 (6 bases). The V end was cut by 2 bases, the J end by 6 bases, with 11 bases between. This CDR3 spans 13 amino acids. CDR1 is SGHRS, CDR2 YFSETQ, per germline. This CDR3 is CASSFRDTAEAFF. The CDR3 DNA is TGCGCCAGCAGCTTCCGGGACACCGCTGAAGCTTTCTTT. The full variable domain, rest sourced from reference TRBV5-1 and TRBJ1-1, is KAGVTQTPRYLIKTRGQQVTLSCSPISGHRSVSWYQQTPGQGLQFLFEYFSETQRNKGNFPGRFSGRQFSNSRSEMNVSTLELGDSALYLCASSFRDTAEAFFGQGTRLTVV.

This clone has a single count. The chain is built from TRBV11-3 and TRBJ2-7; 9 positions agree with TRBD1. This CDR3 contains 16 residues. The V segment lost 0 bases and the J segment 4 bases; nucleotides outside the gene matches: 7. Looked up from germline, CDR1 is SGHNT and CDR2 is YENEEA. The DNA for the CDR3 is TGTGCCAGCAGCTTAGATTGGGGACAGGGAAGGTACGAGCAGTACTTC. Translated, it gives CASSLDWGQGRYEQYF.

CDR3 region: CASTLGPTYEQYF. CDR3 DNA: TGTGCCAGCACCCTAGGACCGACGTACGAGCAGTACTTC. The rearrangement links TRBV7-9 to TRBJ2-5, with no clear D. The J call could be wrong; TRBJ2-7 is a better fit for the DNA end. From germline, CDR1 is SEHNR and CDR2 FQNEAQ (reference sequence). CDR3 size: 13 residues.

This clone has a handful of counts. The chain uses TRBV27 and TRBJ2-7; D unresolved. This CDR3 has 13 amino acids. Germline CDR1 is MNHEY and CDR2 is SMNVEV (reference sequence). With 9 bases removed from V and 0 bases from J, the gap between germline ends came to 12 bases. This CDR3 is CASAGKLSYEQYF. Here the CDR3 DNA reads TGTGCCAGTGCTGGCAAACTCTCCTACGAGCAGTACTTC.

A single count supports this clone. V and J are TRBV11-2 and TRBJ1-3; no firm D call. This CDR3 comprises 15 residues. Germline lookup yields CDR1 SGHAT and CDR2 FQNNGV. Trimming took 6 bases from V and 0 from J, leaving 12 bases between them. The chain's CDR3 is CASRGGSGSGNTIYF. In DNA form, the CDR3 reads TGTGCCAGCAGAGGCGGATCCGGCTCTGGAAACACCATATATTTT.

The chain couples TRBV13 to TRBJ2-7, with 8 positions matching TRBD1. The CDR3 runs to 17 residues. J gave up 1 base and V 1 base, and 9 bases lay outside the gene matches. Germline V gives CDR1 PRHDT, CDR2 FYEKMQ (reference sequence). In DNA form, the CDR3 reads TGTGCCAGCAGCTTAGAACGGGGGACAGGCCCATCCTACGAGCAGTACTTC. It specifies CASSLERGTGPSYEQYF.

This chain uses TRBV6-1 with TRBJ2-5, with D perhaps matching TRBD1 or TRBD2 (5 bases each). CDR3 size: 15 residues. Germline values: CDR1 MNHNS, CDR2 SASEGT. Between the trimmed V and J ends, which lost 2 bases and 2 bases, there was a span of 12 bases. Here the CDR3 reads CASSEYFWGQETQYF. The CDR3, as DNA: TGTGCCAGCAGTGAATACTTCTGGGGGCAAGAGACCCAGTACTTC.

The CDR3 DNA sequence: TGTGCCAGCAGTTGGTCAGGGGTTGGCTCCTACGAGCAGTACTTC. Encoded protein: CASSWSGVGSYEQYF. This chain connects TRBV27 to TRBJ2-7; weak D call: TRBD1 (6 bases). The CDR3 has 15 residues. V was shortened by 4 bases and J by 0 bases, with 13 bases between the two germline ends. The V gene's germline CDR1 is MNHEY and CDR2 SMNVEV (reference sequence).

This clone was counted between two and nine times. The chain couples TRBV10-2 to TRBJ2-7; 7 nucleotides line up with TRBD2. The germline CDR1 and CDR2 sequences are WSHSY and SAAADI. V dropped 0 bases and J dropped 2; count of bases not matched to a gene: 7. CDR3 length equals 16 residues. The CDR3 DNA reads TGCGCCAGCAGTGAGTCCTTAGCGGGTGGCGCCTACGAGCAGTACTTC. This gives the protein CASSESLAGGAYEQYF.

The CDR3 spells CASSQEPSGNQETQYF. The CDR3 DNA sequence: TGCGCCAGCAGCCAAGAACCCTCCGGAAACCAAGAGACCCAGTACTTC. This rearrangement joins TRBV4-1 to TRBJ2-5; D is ambiguous. The length of the CDR3 is 16 residues. Trimming removed 0 bases at V and 0 bases at J, with 11 bases between. Germline-derived CDR1 and CDR2 are MGHRA and YSYEKL.

The J gene is TRBJ1-6, the V gene TRBV7-6; unclear D gene. Germline V gene lookup returns CDR1 SGHVS and CDR2 FNYEAQ. V lost 1 base to trimming and J lost 10 bases, with 14 bases between them. This CDR3 spans 15 amino acids. The CDR3 DNA follows: TGTGCCAGCAGCTTAGTAGGCGGAACGGGATCACCCCTCCACTTT. As protein: CASSLVGGTGSPLHF.